A selection of T cell receptor beta chains follows, all from one sample in a study of cytomegalovirus exposure and HLA in healthy donors. Produced via immunoSEQ multiplex PCR; TCRdb's table is partial and in-frame only. This table holds roughly 140,000 clones, almost 80% found once. Sequencing used PBMCs. The receptors originated from a woman in her thirties or forties in good health and CMV-seropositive. Each CDR3 is given with its conserved first and last residue. The D gene is left open where the match is weak. Clone size appears in some rows only: once, few, many, or a class for an expanded clone.

cdr3_length	j_call	v_call	d_call	clone_size	cdr3_nt	cdr3_aa
15	TRBJ1-5	TRBV9	TRBD1	-	TGTGCCAGCAGCATCGGACAGGGATGGAATCAGCCCCAGCATTTT	CASSIGQGWNQPQHF
14	TRBJ2-2	TRBV11-2	-	-	TGTGCCAGCAGCATCGGGTCTATCACCGGGGAGCTGTTTTTT	CASSIGSITGELFF
15	TRBJ2-5	TRBV23-1	-	-	TGCGCCAGCAGTCTTCCGTCCCTGGCCCAAGAGACCCAGTACTTC	CASSLPSLAQETQYF
14	TRBJ1-2	TRBV6-7	-	-	TGTGCCAGCAGTTACATCGGGTCAGAATATGGCTACACCTTC	CASSYIGSEYGYTF
17	TRBJ2-6	TRBV28	TRBD2	-	TGTGCCAGCAGTCCGGTAGCGGGGCTGGGGGGGGCCAACGTCCTGACTTTC	CASSPVAGLGGANVLTF
16	TRBJ2-5	TRBV6-5	TRBD2	-	TGTGCCAGCAGTTACTCGCCTAGCGGGGGACAAGAGACCCAGTACTTC	CASSYSPSGGQETQYF
19	TRBJ2-1	TRBV4-1	TRBD2	-	TGCGCCAGCAGCCATCCCCTGGTACGCGGGGGGGCCGGTTTCCATGAGCAGTTCTTC	CASSHPLVRGGAGFHEQFF
18	TRBJ2-2	TRBV10-3	TRBD1	-	TGTGCCATCAGAGCAAGATCAAACAGGGGACCCAACACCGGGGAGCTGTTTTTT	CAIRARSNRGPNTGELFF
14	TRBJ1-1	TRBV5-6	TRBD1	few	TGTGCCAGCAGCTCTTACAGGGGCAACACTGAAGCTTTCTTT	CASSSYRGNTEAFF
14	TRBJ2-1	TRBV7-9	-	-	TGTGCCAGCAGCTCCCGCGAGACTACGAATGAGCAGTTCTTC	CASSSRETTNEQFF
14	TRBJ2-7	TRBV5-1	TRBD2	-	TGCGCCAGCAGCTTGAGGGAGGGGACCTACGAGCAGTACTTC	CASSLREGTYEQYF
16	TRBJ2-1	TRBV5-1	TRBD2	-	TGCGCCAGCAGCTTGGGATACCGGGGGGAAAACAATGAGCAGTTCTTC	CASSLGYRGENNEQFF
13	TRBJ1-5	TRBV6-6	-	-	TGTGCCAGCAGTGGGGAACAGGGTCAGCCCCAGCATTTT	CASSGEQGQPQHF
16	TRBJ2-5	TRBV7-9	-	-	TGTGCCAGCAGCCCGGTAGCAGAGGGGGTTGGGAAGACCCAGTACTTC	CASSPVAEGVGKTQYF
14	TRBJ1-6	TRBV30	-	once	TGTGCCTGGAGTCTCGCCCCGCCGAGTTCGACCCTCCACTTT	CAWSLAPPSSTLHF
14	TRBJ1-1	TRBV19	-	-	TGTGCCAGCTCAACGGGATCGGGGTCCTTACAAGCTTTCTTT	CASSTGSGSLQAFF
14	TRBJ2-5	TRBV6-1	TRBD2	-	TGTGCCAGCACGTACGCGGGGGGAGGAAAGACCCAGTACTTC	CASTYAGGGKTQYF
15	TRBJ2-7	TRBV27	TRBD1	-	TGTGCCAGTAGAGTAGGGACAGGGAGCTCCTACGAGCAGTACTTC	CASRVGTGSSYEQYF
14	TRBJ2-7	TRBV10-3	-	-	TGTGCCATCAGTGGCGGGGCTACCACCAACGAGCAGTACTTC	CAISGGATTNEQYF
13	TRBJ2-2	TRBV19	-	-	TGTGCCAGTAGTATCCAGGGTACCGGGGAGCTGTTTTTT	CASSIQGTGELFF
14	TRBJ2-7	TRBV7-9	TRBD1	few	TGTTCCAGCAGCTTGGGGACAGGGACCCACGAGCAGTACTTC	CSSSLGTGTHEQYF
15	TRBJ2-3	TRBV5-4	TRBD2	-	TGTGCCAGCAGCTTGGCGGGCGGGGGGACAGATACGCAGTATTTT	CASSLAGGGTDTQYF
14	TRBJ2-5	TRBV7-2	TRBD2	-	TGTGCCAGCAAGTCTAGCGGGGGGCAAGAGACCCAGTACTTC	CASKSSGGQETQYF
13	TRBJ2-7	TRBV4-1	-	-	TGCGCCAGTAGCAGGGGTATCGTGTACGAGCAGTACTTC	CASSRGIVYEQYF
14	TRBJ2-7	TRBV19	-	-	TGTGCCAGTAGTAAAACCGGGGGATCGGGCGAGCAGTACTTC	CASSKTGGSGEQYF
14	TRBJ1-6	TRBV30	TRBD1	once	TGTGCCCGGCGTGTGGGGACAGCGGCTTCACCCCTCCACTTT	CARRVGTAASPLHF
14	TRBJ1-5	TRBV7-2	-	-	TGTGCCAGCAGCTTAGGCAGGGGCAATCAGCCCCAGCATTTT	CASSLGRGNQPQHF
13	TRBJ1-2	TRBV19	-	-	TGTGCCAGTAGTATTGAGGCAGCCTATGGCTACACCTTC	CASSIEAAYGYTF
13	TRBJ2-7	TRBV6-6	TRBD1	once	TGTGCCAGCAGTGATGGACAGGGTTGGAAGCAGTACTTC	CASSDGQGWKQYF
15	TRBJ1-2	TRBV6-1	TRBD1	-	TGTGCCAGCAGGTATACCGGGACAGGGTTTGATGGCTACACCTTC	CASRYTGTGFDGYTF
14	TRBJ2-7	TRBV5-1	TRBD1	-	TGCGCCAGCAGCGGGGGACAGGGCAGTTACGAGCAGTACTTC	CASSGGQGSYEQYF
14	TRBJ1-2	TRBV19	TRBD1	once	TGTGCCAGTCGGGACAGGGTAAATTTATATGGCTACACCTTC	CASRDRVNLYGYTF
11	TRBJ1-3	TRBV6-6	-	-	TGTGCCAGCAGTGCGGGAAACACCATATATTTT	CASSAGNTIYF
15	TRBJ1-2	TRBV7-9	TRBD1	-	TGTGCCAGCAGAAAAGGGACAGCAACTAACTATGGCTACACCTTC	CASRKGTATNYGYTF
19	TRBJ1-5	TRBV12-5	TRBD1	-	TGTGCTAGTGGCTCCCGGACAGGGGACGGTTATAGCGGCAATCAGCCCCAGCATTTT	CASGSRTGDGYSGNQPQHF
16	TRBJ1-2	TRBV19	TRBD1	-	TGTGCCAGTAGAACAGACCGGGACAGATATTTCTATGGCTACACCTTC	CASRTDRDRYFYGYTF
13	TRBJ1-2	TRBV27	TRBD1	-	TGTGCCAGCAGCCCCCGGACAGGGGCGGGCTACACCTTC	CASSPRTGAGYTF
13	TRBJ2-7	TRBV10-3	TRBD1	-	TGTGCCATCAGCGAGGGACAGATCTACGAGCAGTACTTC	CAISEGQIYEQYF
14	TRBJ1-1	TRBV7-9	-	-	TGTGCCAGCAGCTTATCACAGACCAACACTGAAGCTTTCTTT	CASSLSQTNTEAFF
18	TRBJ2-2	TRBV11-2	TRBD2	-	TGTGCCAGCAGCTTAGTAGGTCTAGCGGGGAAGAACACCGGGGAGCTGTTTTTT	CASSLVGLAGKNTGELFF
13	TRBJ2-5	TRBV7-9	-	-	TGTGCCAGCAGCTTAATGCAGCAAGAGACCCAGTACTTC	CASSLMQQETQYF
12	TRBJ2-1	TRBV5-6	-	-	TGTGCCAGCAGCTCCTCAGGGAATGAGCAGTTCTTC	CASSSSGNEQFF
16	TRBJ2-2	TRBV2	TRBD1	-	TGTGCCAGCAGTCCCTTCCAGGGGGCGGGGACCGGGGAGCTGTTTTTT	CASSPFQGAGTGELFF
15	TRBJ2-5	TRBV6-1	TRBD1	few	TGTGCCAGCAGTCAGCTTCAGGGCAGGGGGGAGACCCAGTACTTC	CASSQLQGRGETQYF
13	TRBJ2-3	TRBV2	TRBD1	-	TGTGCCAGCCACAGGGGATACACAGATACGCAGTATTTT	CASHRGYTDTQYF